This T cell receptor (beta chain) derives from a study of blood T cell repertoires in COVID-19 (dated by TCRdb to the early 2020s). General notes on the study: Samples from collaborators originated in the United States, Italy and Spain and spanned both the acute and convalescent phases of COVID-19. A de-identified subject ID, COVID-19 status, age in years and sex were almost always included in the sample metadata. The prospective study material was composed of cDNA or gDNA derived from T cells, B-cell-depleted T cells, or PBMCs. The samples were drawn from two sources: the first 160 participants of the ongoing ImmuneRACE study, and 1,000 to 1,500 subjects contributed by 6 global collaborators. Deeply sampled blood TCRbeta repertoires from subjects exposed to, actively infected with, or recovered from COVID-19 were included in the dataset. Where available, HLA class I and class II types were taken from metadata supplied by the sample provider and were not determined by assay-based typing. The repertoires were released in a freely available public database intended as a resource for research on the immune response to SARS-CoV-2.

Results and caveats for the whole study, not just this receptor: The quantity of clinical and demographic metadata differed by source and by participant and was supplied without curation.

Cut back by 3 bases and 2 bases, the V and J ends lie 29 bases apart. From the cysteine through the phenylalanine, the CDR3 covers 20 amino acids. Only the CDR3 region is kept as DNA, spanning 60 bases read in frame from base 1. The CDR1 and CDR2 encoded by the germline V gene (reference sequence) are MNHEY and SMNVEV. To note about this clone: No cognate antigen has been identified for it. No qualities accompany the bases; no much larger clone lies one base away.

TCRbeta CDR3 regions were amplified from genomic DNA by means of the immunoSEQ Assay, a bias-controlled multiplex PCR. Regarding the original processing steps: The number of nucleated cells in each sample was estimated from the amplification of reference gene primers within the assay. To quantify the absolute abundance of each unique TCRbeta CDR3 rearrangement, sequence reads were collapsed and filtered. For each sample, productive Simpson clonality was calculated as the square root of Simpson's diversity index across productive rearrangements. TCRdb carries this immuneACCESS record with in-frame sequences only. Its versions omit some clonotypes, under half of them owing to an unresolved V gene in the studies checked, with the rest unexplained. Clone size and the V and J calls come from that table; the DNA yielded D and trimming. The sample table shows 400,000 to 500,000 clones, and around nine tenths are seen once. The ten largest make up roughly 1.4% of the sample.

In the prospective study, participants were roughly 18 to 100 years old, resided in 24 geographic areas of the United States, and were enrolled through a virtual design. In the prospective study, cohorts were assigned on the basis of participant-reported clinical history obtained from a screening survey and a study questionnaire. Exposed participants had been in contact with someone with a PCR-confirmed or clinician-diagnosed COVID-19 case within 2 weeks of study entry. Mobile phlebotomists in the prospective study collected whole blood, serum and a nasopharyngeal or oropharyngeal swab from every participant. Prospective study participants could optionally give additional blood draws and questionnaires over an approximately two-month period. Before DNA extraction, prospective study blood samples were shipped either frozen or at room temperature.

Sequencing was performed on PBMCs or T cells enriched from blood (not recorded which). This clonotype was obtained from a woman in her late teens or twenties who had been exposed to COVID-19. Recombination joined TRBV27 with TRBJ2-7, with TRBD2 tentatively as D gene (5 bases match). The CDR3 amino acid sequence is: CASSFRFSVSVRPGAYEQYF. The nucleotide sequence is TGTGCCAGCAGTTTCCGTTTCTCGGTCTCTGTAAGACCCGGGGCCTACGAGCAGTACTTC.